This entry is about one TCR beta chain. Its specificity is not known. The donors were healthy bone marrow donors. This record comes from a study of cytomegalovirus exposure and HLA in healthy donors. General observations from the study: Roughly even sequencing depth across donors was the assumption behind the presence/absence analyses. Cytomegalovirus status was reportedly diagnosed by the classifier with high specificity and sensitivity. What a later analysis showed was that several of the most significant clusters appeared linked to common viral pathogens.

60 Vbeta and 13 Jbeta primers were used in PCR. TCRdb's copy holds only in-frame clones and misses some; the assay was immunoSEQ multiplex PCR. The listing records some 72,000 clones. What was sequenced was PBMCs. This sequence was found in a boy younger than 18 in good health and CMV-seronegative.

For the CDR3, the DNA is TGCACCAGCAGCCAGACTTTCCGGGAAAGGGACACAGATACGCAGTATTTT. This encodes CTSSQTFRERDTDTQYF. This chain connects TRBV1 to TRBJ2-3; no check of the table's D call, TRBD2, against the DNA was made. TRBV1 is a listed pseudogene. This CDR3 spans 17 amino acids.